The rows below give T cell receptor beta chains drawn from one sample of a study of long-term antiretroviral therapy in people with HIV. Clones were sequenced by immunoSEQ multiplex PCR, and TCRdb holds only the in-frame ones, with some missing. The sample consists of tens of thousands of clones, about 90% of them appearing once. The starting material was unsorted PBMCs, obtained 1.8 years after starting antiretroviral therapy. The origin of the receptors is a woman between 18 and 29 years old with HIV. Each CDR3 is given with its conserved first and last residue. A D gene is named only where the DNA matches it firmly. Part of the rows lack a size; the others show once, few, many or a class for expanded clones.

V gene	clone size	J gene	D gene	CDR3 DNA	CDR3 protein
TRBV7-3	-	TRBJ2-5	TRBD2	TGTGCCAGCAGCCCGGGAGGGGCGGACCAAGAGACCCAGTACTTC	CASSPGGADQETQYF
TRBV2	once	TRBJ1-3	-	TGTGCCAGCAGTGAAGCAGGCACAGCCGGAAACACCATATATTTT	CASSEAGTAGNTIYF
TRBV5-1	few	TRBJ2-1	-	TGCGCCAGCAGCTTAGAGGGAAGCTCCTACAATGAGCAGTTCTTC	CASSLEGSSYNEQFF
TRBV27	-	TRBJ2-1	-	TGTGCCAGCAGTTTATACGGGGATGAGCAGTTCTTC	CASSLYGDEQFF
TRBV9	-	TRBJ2-3	TRBD2	TGTGCCAGCAGCGTAGGAACTAGCGGACCCACAGATACGCAGTATTTT	CASSVGTSGPTDTQYF
TRBV5-5	-	TRBJ2-7	TRBD2	TGTGCCAGCAGCACCCCAACTAGCGGGACCTCCTACGAGCAGTACTTC	CASSTPTSGTSYEQYF
TRBV6-5	-	TRBJ1-2	-	TGTGCCAGCAGTTACTCGACGGGGAACTATGGCTACACCTTC	CASSYSTGNYGYTF
TRBV5-1	-	TRBJ2-3	-	TGCGCCAGCAGCTTTAGAGATACGCAGTATTTT	CASSFRDTQYF
TRBV19	-	TRBJ1-4	-	TGTGCCAGTAGTATTAACGCTGGTAATGAAAAACTGTTTTTT	CASSINAGNEKLFF
TRBV2	-	TRBJ2-1	-	TGTGCCAGCAGCTACGACCTGGACGGGATAAATAAGTTCTTC	CASSYDLDGINKFF
TRBV10-3	-	TRBJ1-1	-	TGTGCCATCAGTGAGTCGTCAGGGATCCACACTGAAGCTTTCTTT	CAISESSGIHTEAFF
TRBV12-2	-	TRBJ2-5	-	TGTGCAAGTCGCTTAGGACGGTACTTC	CASRLGRYF
TRBV11-2	-	TRBJ2-7	TRBD1	TGTGCCAGCAGCTTAGTGAGGACAGGGTCTAACGAGCAGTACTTC	CASSLVRTGSNEQYF
TRBV19	few	TRBJ2-3	TRBD1	TGTGCCAGTAGTGCGACAGGGAACACAGATACGCAGTATTTT	CASSATGNTDTQYF
TRBV4-2	-	TRBJ2-4	-	TGTGCCAGCAGCCAAGAGCCGGACACTAACATTCAGTACTTC	CASSQEPDTNIQYF
TRBV28	-	TRBJ2-7	TRBD2	TGTGCCAGCAGCCCCCTACCCCGGGAGGTCGGCGAGCAGTACTTC	CASSPLPREVGEQYF
TRBV9	-	TRBJ1-3	-	TGTGCCAGCAGCGTAGATGGCAGGCCCGGAAACACCATATATTTT	CASSVDGRPGNTIYF
TRBV4-3	-	TRBJ2-3	TRBD2	TGCGCCAGCAGCCAAGGCGGGAGTGCCGCAGATACGCAGTATTTT	CASSQGGSAADTQYF
TRBV6-4	-	TRBJ1-2	-	TGTGCCAGCAGCCGCGACAGAAACTATGGCTACACCTTC	CASSRDRNYGYTF
TRBV7-2	-	TRBJ2-7	-	TGTGCCAGCAGCTTAGGGCGACAGTCCTACGAGCAGTACTTC	CASSLGRQSYEQYF
TRBV11-3	-	TRBJ1-1	-	TGTGCCAGCAGCTTAGGGCTAGGGGACACTGAAGCTTTCTTT	CASSLGLGDTEAFF
TRBV4-1	-	TRBJ2-7	TRBD2	TGCGCCAGCAGCCAAGAGAAGCTAGCGGGTCACTCCTACGAGCAGTACTTC	CASSQEKLAGHSYEQYF
TRBV12-5	-	TRBJ2-1	TRBD2	TGTGCTAGTGGTTTCCACCTCCGGCAGCGGGAGGGCTCCTACAATGAGCAGTTCTTC	CASGFHLRQREGSYNEQFF
TRBV11-2	-	TRBJ1-1	-	TGTGCCAGCAGCTTAGATCATTGGGCTACAGGGAACACTGAAGCTTTCTTT	CASSLDHWATGNTEAFF
TRBV7-2	-	TRBJ1-5	-	TGTGCCAGCACCTCTGGGGGAACAGCTAATCAGCCCCAGCATTTT	CASTSGGTANQPQHF